A single sample is the source of the 21 T cell receptor beta chains below, sequenced in a study of T cells in Graves' hyperthyroidism and ophthalmopathy. The investigators amplified TCR beta CDR3 regions from RNA transcripts. The study used the HTBI primer set for a first-round RT-PCR of the TCR CDR3. TCRdb processed the multiplex PCR reads anew with MiXCR; each CDR3 protein has one entry. In the table there are about 55,000 distinct CDR3 sequences, approximately 50% of which are singletons. Sequences were obtained from blood. The receptors come from an older woman with Graves' ophthalmopathy.

The chain has TRBV2 and TRBJ2-5; D remains unclear. V lost 1 base and J lost 3, with 3 bases in between. This CDR3 is 12 amino acids long. Per the germline V gene, CDR1 is SNHLY and CDR2 is FYNNEI. The CDR3 region has the DNA TGTGCCAGCAGTGAAGGGGAAGAGACCCAGTACTTC. Translation gives CASSEGEETQYF.

The chain uses TRBV7-3 and TRBJ2-3, with 8 bases matching TRBD1. CDR1 and CDR2 from the germline V gene are SGHTA and FQGTGA. The CDR3 has 16 amino acids. Unmatched junction bases numbered 10, after V lost 5 bases and J lost 3 bases. CDR3 DNA sequence: TGTGCCAGCAGCGCACAGGGGGATCGGGGGACAGATACGCAGTATTTT. The encoded protein is CASSAQGDRGTDTQYF.

The chain carries TRBV20-1 and TRBJ2-1; D is unclear. The CDR3 spans 13 residues. Trimming stripped 7 bases from V and 8 bases from J, with 18 bases between. The germline V gene encodes CDR1 DFQATT and CDR2 SNEGSKA (reference sequence). The CDR3 sequence: CSGVISSNYEQFF. CDR3 in DNA: TGCAGTGGTGTGATCAGCTCTAACTATGAGCAGTTCTTC.

This clonotype occurred many times. J is TRBJ2-7 and V is TRBV9; D unclear. There are 14 residues in the CDR3. Germline V gene lookup returns CDR1 SGDLS and CDR2 YYNGEE. V was shortened by 0 bases and J by 2 bases, with 9 bases between the two germline ends. The CDR3, as DNA: TGTGCCAGCAGCGTAGACATCTTCACCTACGAGCAGTACTTC. This translates into CASSVDIFTYEQYF.

The genes are TRBV10-3 and TRBJ1-2; D ambiguous. Germline V CDR1 and CDR2: ENHRY, SYGVKD. Trimming took off 0 bases at V and 5 bases at J, with 7 bases between the two ends. The CDR3 length is 13 residues. The CDR3 loop is CAISESTGYGYTF. CDR3 bases: TGTGCCATCAGTGAGTCGACGGGGTATGGCTACACCTTC.

The CDR3 bases are TGTGCCAGCTCCGCATTCCGGGACAATGAACCCTACAATGAGCAGTTCTTC. This gives the protein CASSAFRDNEPYNEQFF. The chain is built from TRBV18 and TRBJ2-1; maybe TRBD1 (6 bases). V was trimmed by 6 bases and J by 2 bases, leaving 20 bases between them. The CDR3 is 17 residues long. Germline CDR1 KGHSH, CDR2 LQKENI.

Many counts were recorded for this clonotype. V gene TRBV6-2 or TRBV6-3 combines with J gene TRBJ2-5; tentatively, D is TRBD1 (6 bases). Germline CDR1 and CDR2: MNHEY and SVGEGT. V was trimmed by 0 bases and J by 2 bases, leaving 10 bases between them. This CDR3 has 15 residues. The CDR3 coding sequence is TGTGCCAGCAGTTACTCGATAGGGGGACAAGAGACCCAGTACTTC. This sequence encodes CASSYSIGGQETQYF.

This clonotype occurred many times. The chain links TRBV5-1 to TRBJ2-6; 7 bases are shared with TRBD1. Germline trimming cut 3 bases from V and 4 bases from J; bases unmatched to any gene: 13. Germline V gene sequence: CDR1 SGHRS, CDR2 YFSETQ. This CDR3 contains 18 residues. The CDR3 DNA reads as TGCGCCAGCAGCTCCTCAGGGGGTGGCGGCCTCGGGGCCAACGTCCTGACTTTC. Its protein is CASSSSGGGGLGANVLTF.

This clonotype was recorded only once. The gene calls are TRBV29-1 and TRBJ2-7; D is perhaps TRBD1 (6 bases). The CDR3 loop spans 12 amino acids. V was trimmed by 4 bases and J by 1 base, leaving 8 bases between them. Germline CDR1 reads SQVTM; CDR2 reads ANQGSEA. The CDR3 spells CSVAQGSYEQYF. The CDR3 region has the DNA TGCAGCGTTGCACAGGGATCCTACGAGCAGTACTTC.

This clonotype was seen many times. The J gene is TRBJ1-4, the V gene TRBV4-1; D unclear. Trimming cost V 1 base and J 4 bases, with 10 bases left between them. Per the germline V gene, CDR1 is MGHRA and CDR2 is YSYEKL. The CDR3 runs to 15 residues. CDR3 sequence reads: CASSQVAGNNEKLFF. The CDR3 DNA is TGCGCCAGCAGCCAAGTCGCAGGAAATAATGAAAAACTGTTTTTT.

This clonotype showed up many times. The chain couples TRBV5-1 to TRBJ1-2; D remains unclear. This CDR3 comprises 14 residues. V lost 0 bases to trimming and J lost 3 bases, with 9 bases between them. CDR1 is SGHRS and CDR2 is YFSETQ in the germline V gene. CDR3 region: CASSLELTDYGYTF. The CDR3 DNA sequence: TGCGCCAGCAGCTTGGAGCTTACAGACTATGGCTACACCTTC.

This clonotype was found many times. The rearrangement uses TRBV3-1 and TRBJ1-6, with 7 bases lining up with TRBD1. Trimming cost V 5 bases and J 9 bases; bases outside gene matches: 10. Germline lookup yields CDR1 LGHDT and CDR2 YNNKEL (reference sequence). CDR3 size: 15 residues. CDR3 in DNA: TGTGCCAGCAGCGGACCGGGACAGTTTCTTTCACCCCTCCACTTT. As protein: CASSGPGQFLSPLHF.

In this sample, this clonotype turned up many times. The chain uses TRBV30 and TRBJ2-1; 7 bases agree with TRBD2. This CDR3 contains 13 residues. Germline CDR1 reads GTSNPN; CDR2 reads SVGIG (reference sequence). Trimming at V came to 2 bases and at J to 9 bases, leaving 7 bases not matched to a gene. The CDR3 nucleotides are TGTGCCTGGAGTTACGGACTAGTCGGTGAGCAGTTCTTC. It translates to CAWSYGLVGEQFF.

V usage is TRBV14 and J usage is TRBJ2-3, with 11 bases aligning to TRBD2. The V segment lost 5 bases and the J segment 4 bases; nucleotides outside the gene matches: 8. This CDR3 contains 16 residues. Germline CDR1 SGHDN, CDR2 FVKESK. The CDR3 protein is CASSTGLAVSADTQYF. As DNA, the CDR3 is TGTGCCAGCAGCACGGGACTAGCGGTGTCTGCAGATACGCAGTATTTT. Combining the CDR3 with reference TRBV14 and TRBJ2-3 gives the whole variable domain EAGVTQFPSHSVIEKGQTVTLRCDPISGHDNLYWYRRVMGKEIKFLLHFVKESKQDESGMPNNRFLAERTGGTYSTLKVQPAELEDSGVYFCASSTGLAVSADTQYFGPGTRLTVL.

Points on this clonotype: This CDR3 is missing its conserved last phenylalanine or tryptophan, likely due to a read error. The chain has TRBV5-6 and TRBJ2-5; TRBD2 matches 8 bases. In germline, CDR1 is SGHDT, CDR2 YYEEEE. CDR3 length: 16 residues. This CDR3 reads CASSLVIAGYQETQYS. The CDR3 region has the DNA TGTGCCAGCAGCTTGGTTATAGCGGGGTACCAGGAGACCCAGTACTCC.

The chain is built from TRBV6-1 and TRBJ2-3; no clear D gene. There are 15 residues in the CDR3. The germline CDR1 and CDR2 sequences are MNHNS and SASEGT. Trimming left V 8 bases short and J 2 bases short, with 17 bases between. The CDR3 loop reads CASAVSFGDTDTQYF. DNA for the CDR3: TGTGCCAGCGCAGTGTCTTTTGGGGACACAGATACGCAGTATTTT.

This clonotype showed up many times. At one end, the junction sequence differs from germline, possibly due to a read error. The chain couples TRBV7-3 to TRBJ1-2, with D possibly matching TRBD1 (6 bases). Germline V gives CDR1 SGHTA, CDR2 FQGTGA. The CDR3 loop spans 13 amino acids. CDR3 loop: CASNLSTGYGYTF. The CDR3 DNA reads as TGTGCCAGCAACTTATCCACAGGGTATGGCTACACCTTC.

This clonotype was counted a single time. V usage is TRBV20-1 and J usage is TRBJ1-2, with TRBD1 matching over 8 bases. V shed 2 bases and J 7 bases; nucleotides not matched to a gene: 3. CDR1 and CDR2 (germline): DFQATT, SNEGSKA (reference sequence). The CDR3 has 12 residues. CDR3 sequence (DNA): TGCAGTGCTAGACAGGGGGCGCGTGGCTACACCTTC. Its translation: CSARQGARGYTF.

Notes on this clonotype: An end of the junction does not agree with germline; a read error may underlie this. This chain joins TRBV7-9 and TRBJ2-7; TRBD2 matches 10 bases. CDR1 and CDR2 from the germline V gene are SEHNR and FQNEAQ (reference sequence). The length of the CDR3 is 13 residues. The CDR3 DNA is TGTGCCAGCAGCCTAGCGGGAGAGTACGAGCAGTACTTC. Amino acids: CASSLAGEYEQYF.

The gene calls are TRBV11-1 and TRBJ1-2; D might be TRBD1 (5 bases). The CDR3 runs to 12 residues. Trimming took 3 bases from V and 3 from J, leaving 5 bases between them. Germline V lookup: CDR1 SGHAT, CDR2 FQDESV (reference sequence). The CDR3 DNA is TGTGCCAGCAGCTTGGGACACTATGGCTACACCTTC. Residues: CASSLGHYGYTF.

By share, this clonotype counts as medium-sized. V usage is TRBV20-1 and J usage is TRBJ1-2; TRBD1 agrees at 7 bases. V was pared by 6 bases and J by 4 bases, with 5 bases of the junction left unmatched. The CDR3 covers 12 residues. Germline V gene data show CDR1 as DFQATT and CDR2 as SNEGSKA (reference sequence). The CDR3 nucleotides are TGCAGTGCCACAGGGGAAATCTATGGCTACACCTTC. It translates to CSATGEIYGYTF.